The text below deals with one TCR beta chain. Under the authors' procedure: By means of reference gene primer amplification, nucleated cell counts were estimated. Using immunoSEQ multiplex PCR, the repertoire was profiled, and TCRdb retains in-frame clones only, with some absent. D and trimming come from the DNA, and the V and J calls and clone size come from that table. This sample has about 400,000 clones; 80% to 90% occur once, and the top ten carry about 1.5%. V lost 5 bases to trimming and J lost 5 bases, with 15 bases between them. Germline V gene sequence: CDR1 SGHNT, CDR2 YENEEA. CDR3 length: 14 amino acids. These data belong to a study of blood T cell repertoires in COVID-19. Study background: Collection of acute and convalescent COVID-19 samples took place in the United States, Italy and Spain. In each case, the material was cDNA or gDNA derived from T cells, B-cell-depleted T cells, or PBMCs.

The origin of this receptor is a woman younger than 45 with active or convalescent COVID-19. The chain carries TRBV11-3 and TRBJ1-1, with D tentatively TRBD1 (6 bases). Sequences were obtained from peripheral blood. The CDR3: CASSQGGVGTEAFF. CDR3 DNA: TGTGCCAGCAGCCAAGGGGGGGTCGGGACTGAAGCTTTCTTT.